Listed here are 20 T cell receptor beta chains from one sample, sequenced in a study of cytomegalovirus exposure and HLA in healthy donors (dated by TCRdb to 2016 to 2017). Library construction relied on the immunoSEQ multiplex PCR assay. For the multiplex PCR, a mixture combining 60 forward primers for TCR Vbeta segments and 13 reverse primers for TCR Jbeta segments was used. The source is immuneACCESS, and TCRdb retained only in-frame sequences with V and J called. Part of the clones is not carried over; for the studies checked, unresolved V genes explain less than half of this, and the remainder is unexplained. The sample table shows around 200,000 clones, and approximately 80% are seen once. The ten largest clones capture 0.65% of the sample. The sample was PBMCs. The receptors stem from a boy younger than 18 in good health and CMV-seronegative.

This clone was counted a single time. The chain is built from TRBV7-6 and TRBJ2-5; TRBD1 is a possible D gene (6 bases). Near its end, the DNA agrees better with TRBJ2-7, so the J call may be wrong. CDR1 is SGHVS and CDR2 is FNYEAQ in the germline V gene. The CDR3 runs 14 residues. The CDR3 loop is CASSAQTGTYEQYF. In DNA, the CDR3 is TGTGCCAGCAGCGCCCAAACAGGGACCTACGAGCAGTACTTC.

The chain is built from TRBV11-3 and TRBJ2-1; TRBD2 aligns across 12 bases. CDR1 is SGHNT and CDR2 is YENEEA in the germline V gene. The length of the CDR3 is 16 residues. Trimming cost V 5 bases and J 6 bases; bases outside gene matches: 8. In DNA form, the CDR3 reads TGTGCCAGCAGCCCGACTACGACTAGCGGGAGCAATGAGCAGTTCTTC. Its protein is CASSPTTTSGSNEQFF.

The CDR3 protein is CASSQEAAEGYTF. The DNA of the CDR3 is TGCGCCAGCAGCCAAGAAGCGGCAGAAGGCTACACCTTC. The chain employs TRBV4-1 and TRBJ1-2, with D hard to call. This CDR3 is 13 amino acids long. Trimming stripped 0 bases from V and 8 bases from J, with 10 bases between. Germline CDR1 and CDR2: MGHRA and YSYEKL.

This rearrangement joins TRBV13 to TRBJ2-3; TRBD1 agrees at 9 bases. Germline values: CDR1 PRHDT, CDR2 FYEKMQ (reference sequence). V lost 5 bases to trimming and J lost 7 bases; unmatched junction nucleotides: 10. This CDR3 region has 15 residues. CDR3 in amino acids: CASSPRTGERHTQYF. The CDR3 bases are TGTGCCAGCAGCCCCCGGACAGGGGAGAGGCATACGCAGTATTTT.

The chain links TRBV10-3 to TRBJ2-3, with TRBD2 matching 9 bases. V was pared by 0 bases and J by 2 bases, with 6 bases of the junction left unmatched. The CDR3 is made up of 17 amino acids. The germline V gene has CDR1 ENHRY and CDR2 SYGVKD. The CDR3 is CAISESQASGVTDTQYF. The CDR3 bases are TGTGCCATCAGTGAGTCTCAAGCTAGCGGGGTCACAGATACGCAGTATTTT.

This chain links TRBV19 with TRBJ1-2, with 7 bases aligning to TRBD1. This CDR3 has 15 residues. V was pared by 3 bases and J by 7 bases, with 11 bases of the junction left unmatched. Germline CDR1 is LNHDA and CDR2 is SQIVND (reference sequence). DNA of the CDR3: TGTGCCAGTAGTATTCCACAGGGGCTCGAACGTGGCTACACCTTC. Its protein is CASSIPQGLERGYTF.

J is TRBJ1-5 and V is TRBV5-1; D is ambiguous. The CDR3 length is 15 residues. V gave up 2 bases and J gave up 2 bases, with 11 bases separating them. CDR1 and CDR2 from the germline V gene are SGHRS and YFSETQ. The chain's CDR3 is CASSLQSGGNQPQHF. The CDR3 DNA follows: TGCGCCAGCAGCTTACAAAGTGGTGGCAATCAGCCCCAGCATTTT. Full variable domain (rest looked up from reference TRBV5-1 and TRBJ1-5): KAGVTQTPRYLIKTRGQQVTLSCSPISGHRSVSWYQQTPGQGLQFLFEYFSETQRNKGNFPGRFSGRQFSNSRSEMNVSTLELGDSALYLCASSLQSGGNQPQHFGDGTRLSIL.

The rearrangement joins TRBV29-1 to TRBJ1-1; 7 positions match TRBD1. This CDR3 region has 11 residues. V lost 5 bases and J lost 11; bases outside the gene matches: 8. From germline, CDR1 is SQVTM and CDR2 ANQGSEA. This CDR3 is CSVSRTGGAFF. In DNA form, the CDR3 reads TGCAGCGTTTCCCGGACAGGCGGGGCTTTCTTT. Full variable domain (outside the CDR3, taken from reference TRBV29-1 and TRBJ1-1): SAVISQKPSRDICQRGTSLTIQCQVDSQVTMMFWYRQQPGQSLTLIATANQGSEATYESGFVIDKFPISRPNLTFSTLTVSNMSPEDSSIYLCSVSRTGGAFFGQGTRLTVV.

This rearrangement joins TRBV7-2 to TRBJ2-1, with D tentatively TRBD1 (6 bases). Trimming took off 3 bases at V and 4 bases at J, with 13 bases between the two ends. The CDR3 spans 15 residues. Germline V lookup: CDR1 SGHTA, CDR2 FQGNSA. The DNA for the CDR3 is TGTGCCAGCAGCTTCGTCGCAGGGGAATACAATGAGCAGTTCTTC. This codes for CASSFVAGEYNEQFF.

The chain recombines TRBV30 with TRBJ2-3, with TRBD2 identical over 12 bases. Germline values: CDR1 GTSNPN, CDR2 SVGIG (reference sequence). V trimming: 8 bases; J trimming: 5 bases; junction bases outside the gene matches: 5. This CDR3 contains 13 residues. The CDR3 DNA reads as TGTGCCAGCCCTAGCGGGGGGGGAGATACGCAGTATTTT. Translating gives CASPSGGGDTQYF.

About this clone: The germline gene is not matched at one end of the junction; a read error may be the cause. The chain combines TRBV6-5 with TRBJ2-7; D remains ambiguous. The CDR3 is made up of 12 amino acids. Looked up from germline, CDR1 is MNHEY and CDR2 is SVGAGI. DNA of the CDR3: TGTGCCAGCAGTTACTTGGGCCAGTCACCGATCTTC. Its translation is CASSYLGQSPIF.

The V call is TRBV4-1, the J call TRBJ1-2, with D uncertain. Per germline, CDR1 MGHRA and CDR2 YSYEKL. There are 14 residues in the CDR3. The ends were cut back, 0 bases at V and 7 bases at J, with 12 bases in the middle. CDR3 sequence reads: CASSQEGNLGGYTF. DNA for the CDR3: TGCGCCAGCAGCCAAGAGGGCAATCTCGGTGGCTACACCTTC.

The J gene is TRBJ1-3, the V gene TRBV9; D call uncertain. In germline, CDR1 is SGDLS, CDR2 YYNGEE. The ends were cut back, 1 base at V and 3 bases at J, with 11 bases in the middle. This CDR3 is 15 amino acids long. The CDR3 coding sequence is TGTGCCAGCAGCGTATTGGGCGCAGATGGAAACACCATATATTTT. Translation: CASSVLGADGNTIYF.

Only a few counts were recorded for this clone. This chain uses TRBV5-1 with TRBJ2-3, with D tentatively TRBD1 (5 bases). This CDR3 region has 16 residues. V was shortened by 4 bases and J by 2 bases, with 17 bases between the two germline ends. Germline V gives CDR1 SGHRS, CDR2 YFSETQ. The CDR3 loop is CASSHPATATTDTQYF. The CDR3 bases are TGCGCCAGCAGCCACCCCGCGACAGCGACCACAGATACGCAGTATTTT.

This chain connects TRBV5-1 to TRBJ2-3; 15 nucleotides align to TRBD2. The V segment lost 9 bases and the J segment 4 bases; nucleotides outside the gene matches: 12. This CDR3 is built from 17 residues. Germline loops: CDR1 SGHRS, CDR2 YFSETQ. Here the CDR3 DNA reads TGCGCCACCACGTGGGGACTAGCGGGGGGACGGGCAGATACGCAGTATTTT. As protein: CATTWGLAGGRADTQYF.

This chain joins TRBV6-5 and TRBJ1-5; D perhaps matches TRBD1 (6 bases). In germline, CDR1 is MNHEY, CDR2 SVGAGI. Trimming cost V 6 bases and J 6 bases, with 18 bases left between them. This CDR3 spans 15 amino acids. This CDR3 reads CASRPSTGTGQPQHF. In DNA, the CDR3 is TGTGCCAGCAGACCTTCTACAGGGACGGGTCAGCCCCAGCATTTT.

V and J are TRBV6-5 and TRBJ1-2; 7 nucleotides match TRBD1. J was trimmed by 4 bases and V by 10 bases; bases with no gene match: 6. Germline V CDR1 and CDR2: MNHEY, SVGAGI. The CDR3 consists of 12 residues. In DNA, the CDR3 is TGTGCCACCCGACAGGGTGTCTATGGCTACACCTTC. Residues: CATRQGVYGYTF.

The gene calls are TRBV11-3 and TRBJ1-1; D is perhaps TRBD1 (6 bases). Germline CDR1 is SGHNT and CDR2 is YENEEA. Trimming pared 2 bases from V and 1 base from J, leaving 8 bases between. The CDR3 spans 14 residues. CDR3: CASSLRGQNTEAFF. The CDR3 coding sequence is TGTGCCAGCAGCTTACGGGGACAGAACACTGAAGCTTTCTTT.

This clone has a single count. The rearrangement links TRBV21-1 to TRBJ2-5; TRBD1, the table's D call, was not compared with the DNA. TRBV21-1 is annotated as a pseudogene. The CDR3 loop spans 15 amino acids. This CDR3 is CASSQGGSRLETQYF. CDR3 nucleotide sequence: TGTGCCAGCAGCCAGGGGGGTAGTCGGTTGGAGACCCAGTACTTC.

The chain carries TRBV5-1 and TRBJ2-1; maybe TRBD1 (5 bases). CDR1 is SGHRS and CDR2 is YFSETQ in the germline V gene. CDR3 length equals 16 residues. Trimming pared 4 bases from V and 0 bases from J, leaving 14 bases between. CDR3 sequence (DNA): TGCGCCAGCAGCCCGCAGGGTGCATCCTCCTACAATGAGCAGTTCTTC. Its protein product is CASSPQGASSYNEQFF.